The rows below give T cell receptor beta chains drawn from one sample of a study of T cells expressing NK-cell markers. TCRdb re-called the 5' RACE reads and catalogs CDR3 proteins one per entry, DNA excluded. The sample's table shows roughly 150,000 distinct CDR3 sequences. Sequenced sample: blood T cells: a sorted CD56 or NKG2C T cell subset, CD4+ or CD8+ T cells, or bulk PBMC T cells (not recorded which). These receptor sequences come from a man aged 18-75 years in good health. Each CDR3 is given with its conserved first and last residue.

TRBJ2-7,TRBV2,CASSEDATGSSYEQYF
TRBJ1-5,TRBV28,CASSTDTRVYSNQPQHF
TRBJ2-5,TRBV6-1,CASRFRGMGETQYF
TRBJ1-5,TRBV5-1,CASSLTTGWNQPQHF
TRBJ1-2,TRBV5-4,CASSSGTSVGGYTF
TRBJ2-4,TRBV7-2,CASSLAGGTLAKNIQYF
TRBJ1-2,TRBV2,CASSERGQDPVYGYTF
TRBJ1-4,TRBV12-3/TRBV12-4,CASSLSIGVWVELFF
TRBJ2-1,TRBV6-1,CASSPANINEQFF
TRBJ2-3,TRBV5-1,CASSLGASGGATDTQYF
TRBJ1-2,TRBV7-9,CASSRPGNGGYTF
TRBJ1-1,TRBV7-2,CASSSIGSGTEAFF
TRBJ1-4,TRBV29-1,CSVLGDGLSNEKLFF
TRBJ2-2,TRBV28,CASSFFTGMDTGELFF
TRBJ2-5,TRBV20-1,CSARDIGGGERETQYF
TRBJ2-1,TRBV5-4,CASSWGLSSYNEQFF
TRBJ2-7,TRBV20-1,CSAWGQPNVIYEQYF
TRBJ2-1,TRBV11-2,CASSPGVSGQTTYNEQFF
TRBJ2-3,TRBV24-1,CATSDPLDGTDTQYF
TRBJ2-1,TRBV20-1,CSLETGTYNEQFF
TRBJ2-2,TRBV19,CASRPTSANTGELFF
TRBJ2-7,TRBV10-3,CAISVGTEYYEQYF
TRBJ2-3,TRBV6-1,CASKHFPDRRTADTQYF
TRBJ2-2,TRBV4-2,CASSQGLTVLGELFF
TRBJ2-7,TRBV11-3,CASSSSPGQMDHGEQYF
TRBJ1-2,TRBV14,CASSQEVGLGYGYTF
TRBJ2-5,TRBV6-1,CASSQGLRRGGYEAQYF
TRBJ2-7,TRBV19,CASSTGTVSYEQYF
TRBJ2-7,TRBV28,CASFGGDAGTGFYEQYF
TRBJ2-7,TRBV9,CASSVDDRGSSYEQYF
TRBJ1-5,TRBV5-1,CASSLDPQDNQPQHF
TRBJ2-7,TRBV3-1,CASSERDLFSYEQYF
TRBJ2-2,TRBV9,CASSPPSGDNTGELFF
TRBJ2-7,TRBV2,CASSETVGIGAYEQYF